This T cell receptor (beta chain) was sequenced during a study of cytotoxic CD8 clonotypes in ibrutinib-treated CLL. Study-level information: The subjects consisted of approximately ten relapsed/refractory and roughly 15 treatment-naive individuals, with roughly 17 IGHV unmutated.

The method was immunoSEQ multiplex PCR; TCRdb's version includes in-frame clones alone and lacks a portion of them. The sample contains hundreds of thousands of clones, around 70% of which appear only once. Note on this clone: Its antigen is unidentified.

Study results and caveats: The clonality went up when patients responded to ibrutinib and dropped back toward baseline at progression.

The sequence was collected from a human donor with chronic lymphocytic leukemia. The sequences come from PBMCs, collected after 24 months of ibrutinib treatment.

The CDR3 DNA is TGTGCCAGCACCCGGACAGGGGGCATGAACACTGAAGCTTTCTTT. Amino acid sequence: CASTRTGGMNTEAFF. This chain links TRBV18 with TRBJ1-1; 11 bases agree with TRBD1. V shed 8 bases, J shed 0 bases, and the junction held 5 bases outside the gene matches. CDR3 length equals 15 residues. Germline V gene sequence: CDR1 KGHSH, CDR2 LQKENI.